Below, 15 T cell receptor beta chains from the same sample are listed, as sequenced in a study of human T cells and chemical hapten exposure. MiXCR was run by TCRdb on the RACE reads, yielding one entry per CDR3 protein. The repertoire holds around 380,000 distinct CDR3 sequences, with 4.5% to 5.5% as singletons. The time point was: pre-sensitization, week 0. Regarding treatment: therapeutic diphenylcyclopropenone sensitization with weekly scalp DPC. Sequencing was performed on whole blood, taken in connection with sensitization to the hapten diphenylcyclopropenone (DPC). The source is a woman between 18 and 29 years old with alopecia areata. Some clones in this sample may be carry-over from other donors' samples.

This clonotype was found many times. V and J are TRBV11-2 and TRBJ2-1, with 11 bases aligning to TRBD2. V dropped 5 bases and J dropped 4; count of bases not matched to a gene: 7. CDR3 size: 16 residues. Germline CDR1 reads SGHAT; CDR2 reads FQNNGV. This CDR3 reads CASSATSGALYNEQFF. As DNA, the CDR3 is TGTGCCAGCAGCGCGACTAGCGGGGCCCTATACAATGAGCAGTTCTTC.

This clonotype has a count of ten or more. V usage is TRBV27 and J usage is TRBJ2-3; no firm D call. Trimming removed 6 bases at V and 6 bases at J, with 10 bases between. The CDR3 consists of 12 residues. Germline V gene lookup returns CDR1 MNHEY and CDR2 SMNVEV (reference sequence). The CDR3 protein is CASRTLWDTQYF. DNA of the CDR3: TGTGCCAGCAGAACTCTCTGGGATACGCAGTATTTT.

The chain's CDR3 is CASRDSTGSYGYTF. In nucleotides, the CDR3 is TGTGCCAGCAGAGATTCAACAGGGAGCTATGGCTACACCTTC. J is TRBJ1-2 and V is TRBV6-1; TRBD1 might be the D (6 bases). V was trimmed by 6 bases and J by 4 bases, leaving 15 bases between them. The CDR3 contains 14 residues. Germline values: CDR1 MNHNS, CDR2 SASEGT.

This clonotype was picked up many times. The chain combines TRBV29-1 with TRBJ1-1; D is uncertain. V was pared by 5 bases and J by 0 bases, with 10 bases between. The germline gives CDR1 SQVTM, CDR2 ANQGSEA. The CDR3 sequence is 13 residues long. CDR3 amino acids: CSVTALMNTEAFF. DNA for the CDR3: TGCAGCGTTACAGCCTTAATGAACACTGAAGCTTTCTTT.

This clonotype has a count of ten or more. The junction departs from germline at one end; a sequencing error may be responsible. This chain links TRBV28 with TRBJ1-5; TRBD1 is a possible D gene (6 bases). This CDR3 is 13 amino acids long. Looked up from germline, CDR1 is MDHEN and CDR2 is SYDVKM. The CDR3 nucleotides are TGCGTTCTCGGCGGGGGCCTCGGTCAGCCCCAGCATTTT. This encodes CVLGGGLGQPQHF. Looking up the rest from reference TRBV28 and TRBJ1-5 gives the full variable domain: DVKVTQSSRYLVKRTGEKVFLECVQDMDHENMFWYRQDPGLGLRLIYFSYDVKMKEKGDIPEGYSVSREKKERFSLILESASTNQTSMYLCVLGGGLGQPQHFGDGTRLSIL.

This clonotype occurred a few times. For the CDR3, the DNA is TGTGCCAGCAGCTTAATTGGGACTAGCGGGGGAACGCAGTATTTT. This sequence encodes CASSLIGTSGGTQYF. The chain has TRBV7-9 and TRBJ2-3; the match to TRBD2 covers 14 bases. The CDR3 is 15 residues long. With V trimmed by 2 bases and J by 9 bases, 4 bases remained unmatched. Germline V gives CDR1 SEHNR, CDR2 FQNEAQ (reference sequence).

The rearrangement joins TRBV7-2 to TRBJ1-6; D not resolved. Trimming left V 2 bases short and J 7 bases short, with 18 bases between. The CDR3 extends over 17 amino acids. CDR1 and CDR2 (germline): SGHTA, FQGNSA. The CDR3 here is CASSLRLVGFSNSPLHF. CDR3 DNA: TGTGCCAGCAGCTTAAGGCTGGTAGGGTTTTCGAATTCACCCCTCCACTTT.

The rearrangement uses TRBV6-5 and TRBJ2-7; 10 nucleotides match TRBD1. The CDR3 consists of 14 residues. V was clipped by 4 bases and J by 2 bases; unmatched bases: 2. Germline CDR1 is MNHEY and CDR2 is SVGAGI. In DNA form, the CDR3 reads TGTGCCAGCAGTTGGGACAGGGGAACCTACGAGCAGTACTTC. Translating it yields CASSWDRGTYEQYF.

The chain carries TRBV15 and TRBJ1-2; D is uncertain. The CDR3 length is 14 residues. The V end was cut by 5 bases, the J end by 4 bases, with 14 bases between. Germline CDR1 reads LNHNV; CDR2 reads YYDKDF (reference sequence). The CDR3 sequence is CATSATRPAYGYTF. The CDR3 region has the DNA TGTGCCACCAGCGCGACACGGCCGGCCTATGGCTACACCTTC.

This clonotype occurred a few times. The chain couples TRBV20-1 to TRBJ1-4; D is uncertain. Germline-derived CDR1 and CDR2 are DFQATT and SNEGSKA (reference sequence). Trimming pared 2 bases from V and 0 bases from J, leaving 10 bases between. The length of the CDR3 is 15 residues. The CDR3 region has the DNA TGCAGTGCTAGAACCCCGAGTGCAACTAATGAAAAACTGTTTTTT. It specifies CSARTPSATNEKLFF.

This clonotype was found many times. V and J are TRBV7-9 and TRBJ1-1; no reliable D call. The CDR3 consists of 9 residues. Trimming shortened V by 11 bases and J by 3 bases, and 4 bases separated the two germline ends. CDR1 is SEHNR and CDR2 is FQNEAQ in the germline V gene (reference sequence). The CDR3 spells CAGDTEAFF. DNA of the CDR3: TGTGCCGGGGACACTGAAGCTTTCTTT.

This clonotype was counted ten times or more. The chain is built from TRBV10-3 and TRBJ2-3, with unresolved D. The CDR3 is 16 amino acids. Germline CDR1 ENHRY, CDR2 SYGVKD. V lost 0 bases and J lost 1, with 11 bases in between. This chain's CDR3 is CAISESCPDCTDTQYF. CDR3 in DNA: TGTGCCATCAGTGAGTCGTGTCCAGATTGCACAGATACGCAGTATTTT.

This chain uses TRBV28 with TRBJ1-2; D is unclear. The CDR3 loop spans 13 amino acids. Germline assignment: CDR1 MDHEN and CDR2 SYDVKM. The V gene lost 5 bases and the J gene lost 4 bases, with 11 bases spanning the gap. CDR3 sequence: CASSAPTSYGYTF. Here the CDR3 DNA reads TGTGCCAGCAGTGCCCCTACAAGCTATGGCTACACCTTC.

This clonotype has a handful of counts. An end of the junction does not agree with germline; a read error may underlie this. The genes are TRBV7-2 and TRBJ2-5, with 11 bases matching TRBD2. The V gene's germline CDR1 is SGHTA and CDR2 FQGNSA. The CDR3 is 14 residues long. The CDR3 is CASSRMTSGEAEIF. The CDR3 nucleotides read TGTGCCAGCAGCCGAATGACTAGCGGGGAGGCCGAGATCTTC.

This clonotype was recorded many times. CDR3 amino acids: CSVTRGDTIYF. CDR3 DNA: TGCAGCGTTACCAGAGGGGACACCATATATTTT. The gene calls are TRBV29-1 and TRBJ1-3, with D maybe TRBD1 (5 bases). Germline CDR1 reads SQVTM; CDR2 reads ANQGSEA. The CDR3 length is 11 residues. With 5 bases removed from V and 8 bases from J, the gap between germline ends came to 10 bases.